The next 12 T cell receptor beta chains were all read from a single sample in a study of cytomegalovirus exposure and HLA in healthy donors. PCR was performed using 60 Vbeta and 13 Jbeta primers. Clones were read by immunoSEQ multiplex PCR, and TCRdb kept only the in-frame ones, dropping some. The table has 150,000 to 200,000 clones, 65% to 90% seen once; the top ten hold less than 2.5%. The sequencing input was PBMCs. The receptors here all came from a woman aged 45 to 65 in good health and CMV-seronegative.

The V gene is TRBV6-5, the J gene TRBJ1-6; D is possibly TRBD1 (6 bases). Trimming removed 2 bases from V and 9 bases from J, with 14 bases in between. CDR1 is MNHEY, CDR2 SVGAGI, per germline. The CDR3 runs 15 residues. In nucleotides, the CDR3 is TGTGCCAGCAGTTACACACAGGGTTGGGCTTCACCCCTCCACTTT. Encoded protein: CASSYTQGWASPLHF.

The rearrangement uses TRBV28 and TRBJ1-6, with D perhaps TRBD1 (6 bases). Germline CDR1 reads MDHEN; CDR2 reads SYDVKM. The germline V and J ends were trimmed by 6 bases and 10 bases, with 22 bases remaining between them. CDR3 size: 16 residues. CDR3 residues: CASREEGTGQGSPLHF. CDR3 coding DNA: TGTGCCAGCAGGGAAGAAGGGACGGGACAAGGGTCACCCCTCCACTTT.

This clone was detected only a few times. The gene calls are TRBV10-1 and TRBJ1-1, with a weak D call TRBD1 (5 bases). The CDR3 has 13 amino acids. Germline-derived CDR1 and CDR2 are WNHNN and SYGVQD (reference sequence). The germline V and J ends were trimmed by 2 bases and 4 bases, with 8 bases remaining between them. This CDR3 is CASSEQGGTEAFF. The CDR3 nucleotides read TGCGCCAGCAGTGAGCAGGGCGGCACTGAAGCTTTCTTT.

The rearrangement joins TRBV5-4 to TRBJ2-5, with 10 bases aligning to TRBD1. The CDR3 is made up of 15 amino acids. Germline V CDR1 and CDR2: SGHNT, YYREEE (reference sequence). Losses at the gene ends were 6 bases for V and 5 bases for J; bases not matched to a gene: 10. The CDR3 DNA follows: TGTGCCAGCATCCCGGACAGGGGGGTAGTTGAGACCCAGTACTTC. This codes for CASIPDRGVVETQYF.

The rearrangement joins TRBV27 to TRBJ1-6; tentative D call: TRBD1 (5 bases). V lost 5 bases and J 5 bases, leaving 10 bases between the germline ends. The CDR3 loop spans 14 amino acids. Germline CDR1 MNHEY, CDR2 SMNVEV (reference sequence). The CDR3 DNA follows: TGTGCCAGCAGTCGAGCAGGGAATAATTCACCCCTCCACTTT. Its protein is CASSRAGNNSPLHF.

The chain links TRBV6-1 to TRBJ2-3; the match to TRBD1 covers 7 bases. J was trimmed by 1 base and V by 1 base; bases with no gene match: 5. The CDR3 totals 16 residues. Germline CDR1 MNHNS, CDR2 SASEGT. The CDR3 sequence is CASSEDDRVGTDTQYF. CDR3 bases: TGTGCCAGCAGTGAAGACGACAGGGTAGGCACAGATACGCAGTATTTT.

The CDR3 DNA follows: TGTGCCAGCAGCCGCATGACTAGCGGCCCCCGGGGGAATGAGCAGTTCTTC. Its protein product is CASSRMTSGPRGNEQFF. The chain couples TRBV7-2 to TRBJ2-1, with TRBD2 identical over 9 bases. Trimming removed 5 bases from V and 7 bases from J; junction bases left unmatched: 15. CDR1 SGHTA and CDR2 FQGNSA come from the germline V gene. The CDR3 contains 17 residues.

The chain employs TRBV28 and TRBJ1-1, with 9 bases that match TRBD1. V was pared by 8 bases and J by 3 bases, with 7 bases of the junction left unmatched. The CDR3 has 14 amino acids. Germline CDR1 and CDR2: MDHEN and SYDVKM. The CDR3 protein is CASHNRGPDTEAFF. DNA of the CDR3: TGTGCCAGCCATAACAGGGGGCCAGACACTGAAGCTTTCTTT.

The gene calls are TRBV5-1 and TRBJ2-2; D may be TRBD2 (6 bases). Germline V lookup: CDR1 SGHRS, CDR2 YFSETQ. The CDR3 consists of 13 residues. V dropped 7 bases and J dropped 5 bases, with 12 bases sitting between them. The CDR3 bases are TGCGCCAGCTCCCGGGACTTTACCGGGGAGCTGTTTTTT. Translated, it gives CASSRDFTGELFF. Complete variable domain (other parts from reference TRBV5-1 and TRBJ2-2): KAGVTQTPRYLIKTRGQQVTLSCSPISGHRSVSWYQQTPGQGLQFLFEYFSETQRNKGNFPGRFSGRQFSNSRSEMNVSTLELGDSALYLCASSRDFTGELFFGEGSRLTVL.

The CDR3 spells CASIPGGGIRNEQYF. Here the CDR3 DNA reads TGTGCCAGCATCCCGGGGGGCGGGATCAGGAACGAGCAGTACTTC. The rearrangement uses TRBV28 and TRBJ2-5; tentatively, D is TRBD2 (7 bases). The J call may be wrong; the DNA end is better matched by TRBJ2-7. The CDR3 spans 15 residues. Per the germline V gene, CDR1 is MDHEN and CDR2 is SYDVKM.

This clone was seen more than once but under ten times. Here the CDR3 reads CATSEDRYYGYTF. The CDR3 DNA reads TGTGCCACCAGCGAGGACAGATACTATGGCTACACCTTC. This chain joins TRBV15 and TRBJ1-2; a weak D match, TRBD1 (6 bases). V was trimmed by 5 bases and J by 3 bases, leaving 10 bases between them. The germline V gene has CDR1 LNHNV and CDR2 YYDKDF (reference sequence). The CDR3 loop spans 13 amino acids.

V and J are TRBV28 and TRBJ2-7; 8 bases are shared with TRBD2. Germline assignment: CDR1 MDHEN and CDR2 SYDVKM. This CDR3 region has 14 residues. The J segment lost 5 bases and the V segment lost 6 bases, leaving 9 bases of the junction unmatched. CDR3 DNA: TGTGCCAGCAGCCTGGGCGGGGGGCCCAACGAGCAGTACTTC. It codes for CASSLGGGPNEQYF. The entire variable domain, with the rest obtained from reference TRBV28 and TRBJ2-7, is as follows: DVKVTQSSRYLVKRTGEKVFLECVQDMDHENMFWYRQDPGLGLRLIYFSYDVKMKEKGDIPEGYSVSREKKERFSLILESASTNQTSMYLCASSLGGGPNEQYFGPGTRLTVT.